The present TCR beta chain was sequenced within a study of T cells in localized non-small cell lung cancer. Whole-study results and caveats: Clonality peaked in uninvolved adjacent lung rather than tumor. Higher T cell density in the blood was associated with longer overall survival, whereas higher adjacent-lung clonality associated with shorter survival.

A single count supports this clone. Its antigen remains unidentified. One end of the junction fails to match germline, which may point to a read error. In germline, CDR1 is GTSNPN, CDR2 SVGIG (reference sequence). CDR3 length: 12 amino acids. Measured with immunoSEQ multiplex PCR; TCRdb has only the in-frame clones, and not every one. This table holds roughly 24,000 clones, over 75% found once. The V gene is TRBV30, the J gene TRBJ1-1; 9 nucleotides align to TRBD1. The material sequenced was peripheral blood, taken before any cancer treatment. The sequence derives from a man aged 40 to 70 with stage III squamous cell lung carcinoma. CDR3 residues: CAWSPTGGETFF. The CDR3 bases are TGTGCCTGGAGTCCGACAGGGGGTGAAACTTTCTTT.